This TCR beta chain was sequenced for a study of control samples from healthy donors and cancer patients. Germline-derived CDR1 and CDR2 are SNHLY and FYNNEI. V shed 7 bases, J shed 2 bases, and the junction held 6 bases outside the gene matches. This CDR3 has 17 residues. Clones were sequenced by immunoSEQ multiplex PCR, and TCRdb holds only the in-frame ones, with some missing. The sample records 210,000 or so clones, 90% to 95% being singletons. Sequencing was performed on blood. The chain links TRBV2 to TRBJ2-3; 16 positions match TRBD2. This TCR was recovered from a young man in good health. CDR3 protein: CASTLGLAGGVTDTQYF. Written as DNA, the CDR3 is TGTGCCAGCACCCTGGGACTAGCGGGGGGGGTCACAGATACGCAGTATTTT.